This entry lists 22 T cell receptor beta chains sequenced from one sample in a study of CD8 T cells in ankylosing spondylitis. TCRdb re-called the 5' RACE reads through MiXCR, storing one row per CDR3 protein. Of 300,000 to 400,000 distinct CDR3 sequences listed, 20% to 25% are singletons. The sample comprised blood, either unsorted or a sorted T cell fraction (not recorded which). Receptors originate from a male donor with ankylosing spondylitis or in good health (not recorded which).

The CDR3 DNA sequence: TGCGCCAGCAGCCTCCCCGGACTAGTAGTTGGCAATGAGCAGTTCTTC. It encodes CASSLPGLVVGNEQFF. The chain has TRBV4-1 and TRBJ2-1, with 7 bases lining up with TRBD2. V dropped 4 bases and J dropped 6; count of bases not matched to a gene: 12. The germline CDR1 and CDR2 sequences are MGHRA and YSYEKL. The CDR3 has 16 amino acids.

The gene calls are TRBV6-1 and TRBJ1-2, with D uncertain. Looked up from germline, CDR1 is MNHNS and CDR2 is SASEGT. This CDR3 comprises 15 residues. Trimming removed 5 bases at V and 6 bases at J, with 19 bases between. CDR3 in amino acids: CASSPNRAPTDGYTF. The CDR3 coding sequence is TGTGCCAGCAGTCCCAATCGGGCCCCAACGGATGGCTACACCTTC.

The genes are TRBV18 and TRBJ2-1, with D possibly matching TRBD1 (7 bases). This CDR3 contains 17 residues. Germline V gene sequence: CDR1 KGHSH, CDR2 LQKENI. V was clipped by 4 bases and J by 4 bases, with 20 bases between them. CDR3 coding DNA: TGTGCCAGCTCACTGAGTTTGGGGGGACAGACTTACAATGAGCAGTTCTTC. Translated: CASSLSLGGQTYNEQFF.

The CDR3 protein is CASSTFAGEGYEQYF. In DNA form, the CDR3 reads TGTGCCAGCAGTACCTTCGCAGGGGAAGGCTACGAGCAGTACTTC. J is TRBJ2-7 and V is TRBV6-1, with D possibly matching TRBD1 (6 bases). This CDR3 has 15 amino acids. Trimming left V 5 bases short and J 3 bases short, with 17 bases between. The germline CDR1 and CDR2 sequences are MNHNS and SASEGT.

This clonotype was detected a few times. V gene TRBV4-2 combines with J gene TRBJ2-3, with D unclear. V was clipped by 1 base and J by 6 bases, with 20 bases between them. The CDR3 extends over 17 amino acids. Germline lookup yields CDR1 LGHNA and CDR2 YNFKEQ. CDR3 residues: CASSQGDERWVADTQYF. CDR3 DNA sequence: TGTGCCAGCAGCCAAGGAGATGAGCGATGGGTTGCGGATACGCAGTATTTT.

This clonotype occurred many times. CDR3 residues: CASRNTGSYEQYF. The CDR3 DNA reads TGTGCCAGCAGGAACACAGGGTCCTACGAGCAGTACTTC. V usage is TRBV25-1 and J usage is TRBJ2-7; possible D gene TRBD1, 6 bases. Germline V lookup: CDR1 MGHDK, CDR2 SYGVNS. V lost 6 bases to trimming and J lost 1 base, with 10 bases between them. The CDR3 is made up of 13 amino acids.

This clonotype showed up just a few times. The chain couples TRBV20-1 to TRBJ2-1; 7 bases fit TRBD1. V trimming: 1 base; J trimming: 0 bases; junction bases outside the gene matches: 3. The CDR3 sequence is 15 residues long. Germline CDR1 and CDR2: DFQATT and SNEGSKA (reference sequence). The CDR3 loop is CSARGQGNSYNEQFF. The CDR3 nucleotides read TGCAGTGCTAGAGGACAGGGAAACTCCTACAATGAGCAGTTCTTC.

This chain uses TRBV6-1 with TRBJ2-3; 7 bases agree with TRBD2. The V and J ends lost 6 bases and 1 base, in that order; junction bases with no gene match: 10. This CDR3 comprises 16 residues. Per germline, CDR1 MNHNS and CDR2 SASEGT. CDR3 region: CASRNRDGLGTDTQYF. In DNA form, the CDR3 reads TGTGCCAGCAGGAACCGGGACGGACTAGGCACAGATACGCAGTATTTT.

The V call is TRBV7-7, the J call TRBJ2-1; no clear D gene. Germline loops: CDR1 SSHAT, CDR2 FNYEAQ (reference sequence). This CDR3 region has 13 residues. The CDR3 spells CASSRSSYNEQFF. In nucleotides, the CDR3 is TGTGCTTCGTCTAGAAGCTCCTACAATGAGCAGTTCTTC.

This clonotype came up many times. The chain joins TRBV29-1 to TRBJ2-7; D remains ambiguous. Trimming removed 5 bases from V and 1 base from J, with 12 bases in between. Germline V CDR1 and CDR2: SQVTM, ANQGSEA. The CDR3 extends over 13 amino acids. CDR3 sequence: CSVISSVSYEQYF. CDR3 DNA sequence: TGCAGCGTTATTTCTAGTGTGTCCTACGAGCAGTACTTC.

The J gene is TRBJ2-1, the V gene TRBV11-2; 9 positions agree with TRBD2. The CDR3 covers 15 residues. Trimming took 7 bases from V and 0 from J; bases not matched to a gene: 4. Germline V gene data show CDR1 as SGHAT and CDR2 as FQNNGV. The CDR3 here is CASTSGASSYNEQFF. Here the CDR3 DNA reads TGTGCCAGCACTAGCGGGGCTAGCTCCTACAATGAGCAGTTCTTC. The full variable domain, in which reference TRBV11-2 and TRBJ2-1 provide the parts outside the CDR3, is EAGVAQSPRYKIIEKRQSVAFWCNPISGHATLYWYQQILGQGPKLLIQFQNNGVVDDSQLPKDRFSAERLKGVDSTLKIQPAKLEDSAVYLCASTSGASSYNEQFFGPGTRLTVL.

V and J are TRBV15 and TRBJ2-5; tentative D call: TRBD1 (5 bases). Germline values: CDR1 LNHNV, CDR2 YYDKDF (reference sequence). V was shortened by 0 bases and J by 4 bases, with 12 bases between the two germline ends. The CDR3 sequence is 15 residues long. Here the CDR3 DNA reads TGTGCCACCAGCAGAGATCTAGGGGTTGGAGAGACCCAGTACTTC. Encoded protein: CATSRDLGVGETQYF.

A few counts support this clonotype. V and J are TRBV12-3 or TRBV12-4 and TRBJ2-2; TRBD2 agrees at 7 bases. The CDR3 has 15 residues. V shed 7 bases and J 3 bases; nucleotides not matched to a gene: 8. CDR3 amino acids: CASTIRGVYTGELFF. The CDR3 coding sequence is TGTGCCAGCACGATCCGGGGGGTTTACACCGGGGAGCTGTTTTTT.

A few counts support this clonotype. The rearrangement joins TRBV10-3 to TRBJ2-7, with a weak D call TRBD1 (6 bases). CDR3 length: 14 amino acids. Germline V gives CDR1 ENHRY, CDR2 SYGVKD. Trimming left V 6 bases short and J 0 bases short, with 12 bases between. CDR3 residues: CAIRDRDNSYEQYF. Written as DNA, the CDR3 is TGTGCCATCAGGGACCGGGACAACTCCTACGAGCAGTACTTC.

This clonotype was picked up many times. The chain recombines TRBV13 with TRBJ2-7; 10 nucleotides align to TRBD2. CDR3 length: 14 residues. Germline V gene data show CDR1 as PRHDT and CDR2 as FYEKMQ (reference sequence). The J segment lost 3 bases and the V segment lost 5 bases, leaving 4 bases of the junction unmatched. CDR3 amino acids: CASSQRGGGYEQYF. DNA for the CDR3: TGTGCCAGCAGCCAGCGGGGGGGGGGCTACGAGCAGTACTTC.

The chain is built from TRBV27 and TRBJ1-5, with D maybe TRBD1 (5 bases). In germline, CDR1 is MNHEY, CDR2 SMNVEV (reference sequence). Trimming removed 5 bases from V and 6 bases from J, with 14 bases in between. CDR3 length: 14 residues. The CDR3 reads CASSLSQGGQPQHF. Written as DNA, the CDR3 is TGTGCCAGCAGTCTGTCTCAGGGAGGTCAGCCCCAGCATTTT.

This clonotype was seen only a few times. V and J are TRBV29-1 and TRBJ2-1; TRBD2 matches at 13 bases. The trim removed 7 bases at V and 8 bases at J, leaving 11 bases unmatched. There are 15 residues in the CDR3. Germline values: CDR1 SQVTM, CDR2 ANQGSEA. The CDR3: CSAPGATSGGYEQFF. Written as DNA, the CDR3 is TGCAGCGCCCCGGGGGCGACTAGCGGGGGGTATGAGCAGTTCTTC.

The sample holds a few counts of this clonotype. The chain couples TRBV18 to TRBJ2-1; the D gene is possibly TRBD1 (5 bases). The CDR3 spans 14 residues. Trimming removed 3 bases from V and 5 bases from J, with 11 bases in between. Germline-derived CDR1 and CDR2 are KGHSH and LQKENI. CDR3 residues: CASSPAGQNNEQFF. The CDR3 DNA reads as TGTGCCAGCTCACCCGCAGGGCAGAACAATGAGCAGTTCTTC.

The chain is built from TRBV4-1 and TRBJ2-2, with TRBD2 matching over 9 bases. CDR3 length equals 17 residues. The germline CDR1 and CDR2 sequences are MGHRA and YSYEKL. Losses at the gene ends were 1 base for V and 9 bases for J; bases not matched to a gene: 12. CDR3 in amino acids: CASSQAAAGGPHRELFF. The DNA for the CDR3 is TGCGCCAGCAGCCAAGCTGCAGCGGGGGGACCCCACCGGGAGCTGTTTTTT.

The chain links TRBV14 to TRBJ2-3; no firm D call. This CDR3 has 13 amino acids. V was cut by 2 bases and J by 6 bases, with 9 bases left in between. From germline, CDR1 is SGHDN and CDR2 FVKESK. The CDR3 DNA sequence: TGTGCCAGCAGCCAACCGCTATGGGATACGCAGTATTTT. This encodes CASSQPLWDTQYF.

The chain joins TRBV12-3 or TRBV12-4 to TRBJ2-5, with 7 bases lining up with TRBD2. This CDR3 contains 13 residues. V dropped 6 bases and J dropped 5; count of bases not matched to a gene: 6. The CDR3 protein is CASRPAGGETQYF. CDR3 DNA sequence: TGTGCCAGCAGGCCCGCCGGGGGGGAGACCCAGTACTTC.

The rearrangement links TRBV18 to TRBJ2-5; a possible D gene is TRBD2 (5 bases). The length of the CDR3 is 16 residues. Germline V gene lookup returns CDR1 KGHSH and CDR2 LQKENI. V lost 3 bases and J lost 4, with 18 bases in between. The CDR3 reads CASSPGPQKRSETQYF. DNA of the CDR3: TGTGCCAGCTCACCGGGTCCGCAAAAGCGGTCAGAGACCCAGTACTTC.